Listed below are T cell receptor beta chains from one sample, sequenced in a study of cytomegalovirus exposure and HLA in healthy donors. Some clones are missing from TCRdb's copy, which holds only in-frame ones; the method was immunoSEQ multiplex PCR. The sample shows fewer than 250,000 clones, roughly 83% of them seen only once. The sequenced sample was PBMCs. Receptors were obtained from a boy aged 2-9 years in good health and CMV-seronegative. Both conserved end residues are part of each CDR3. D genes are given only for firm matches. Clone size is shown for a subset of rows, as once, few, many or a class of expanded clone.

v_gene	abundance	j_gene	d_gene	CDR3aa	CDR3nt
TRBV9	NA	TRBJ2-3	TRBD2	CASSVERGRADTQYF	TGTGCCAGCAGCGTAGAGCGGGGGAGGGCAGATACGCAGTATTTT
TRBV2	NA	TRBJ2-1	NA	CASIVAAASSYNEQFF	TGTGCCAGCATCGTAGCGGCCGCGAGCTCCTACAATGAGCAGTTCTTC
TRBV18	NA	TRBJ1-5	NA	CASSPGRAGQPQHF	TGTGCCAGCTCACCAGGCAGGGCTGGTCAGCCCCAGCATTTT
TRBV7-8	NA	TRBJ2-7	NA	CASSLGGFLEQYF	TGTGCCAGCAGCTTAGGAGGGTTCCTCGAGCAGTACTTC
TRBV30	few	TRBJ1-1	TRBD1	CAWGPTGDEAFF	TGTGCCTGGGGACCGACAGGGGATGAAGCTTTCTTT
TRBV30	once	TRBJ2-7	NA	CAWSVRSTYEQYF	TGTGCCTGGAGTGTACGCTCTACCTACGAGCAGTACTTC
TRBV11-2	NA	TRBJ2-2	TRBD2	CASSLDYRLAGDTGELFF	TGTGCCAGCAGCTTAGATTATAGGTTAGCGGGAGATACCGGGGAGCTGTTTTTT
TRBV6-1	NA	TRBJ1-2	NA	CASAPQSVYNYGYTF	TGTGCCAGCGCCCCCCAGTCAGTTTATAACTATGGCTACACCTTC
TRBV19	NA	TRBJ2-1	NA	CASSIDPAAYNEQFF	TGTGCCAGTAGTATAGACCCTGCGGCCTACAATGAGCAGTTCTTC
TRBV6-5	NA	TRBJ1-5	TRBD1	CASSLGGLNQPQHF	TGTGCCAGCAGTTTAGGGGGCCTCAATCAGCCCCAGCATTTT
TRBV5-6	NA	TRBJ2-7	NA	CASSSPGRSAYEQYF	TGTGCCAGCAGCTCCCCGGGGAGGTCGGCCTACGAGCAGTACTTC
TRBV7-2	NA	TRBJ2-7	NA	CASSFRGSSYEQYF	TGTGCCAGCAGCTTTCGGGGGAGCTCCTACGAGCAGTACTTC
TRBV11-2	NA	TRBJ1-2	NA	CASSVSSGFYGYTF	TGTGCCAGCAGCGTATCCTCAGGGTTCTATGGCTACACCTTC
TRBV6-6	NA	TRBJ1-6	TRBD1	CASRTDRTLHF	TGTGCCAGCAGGACGGACAGGACCCTCCACTTT
TRBV27	NA	TRBJ1-6	NA	CASSTYKPESPLHF	TGTGCCAGCAGTACGTACAAACCGGAGTCACCCCTCCACTTT
TRBV19	NA	TRBJ2-7	TRBD2	CASSIRTSGSSYEQYF	TGTGCCAGTAGTATAAGGACTAGCGGTAGCTCCTACGAGCAGTACTTC
TRBV13	NA	TRBJ1-1	TRBD1	CASSAGQGDTEAFF	TGTGCCAGCAGCGCCGGACAGGGGGACACTGAAGCTTTCTTT
TRBV2	NA	TRBJ1-2	NA	CASAGGRRPYGYTF	TGTGCCTCCGCGGGGGGCAGGCGACCCTATGGCTACACCTTC
TRBV5-4	NA	TRBJ2-7	TRBD1	CASSLWGQGWYEQYF	TGTGCCAGCAGCTTGTGGGGACAGGGATGGTACGAGCAGTACTTC
TRBV5-4	few	TRBJ1-1	NA	CASSSGVRVHTEAFF	TGTGCCAGCAGCTCGGGGGTCAGGGTCCACACTGAAGCTTTCTTT
TRBV19	NA	TRBJ2-1	TRBD2	CASSIGLANYNEQFF	TGTGCCAGTAGTATCGGACTAGCGAATTACAATGAGCAGTTCTTC
TRBV5-6	NA	TRBJ1-5	NA	CASSSHIDQPQHF	TGTGCCAGCAGCTCCCATATAGATCAGCCCCAGCATTTT
TRBV27	NA	TRBJ1-1	TRBD1	CASSFHRGRTEAFF	TGTGCCAGCAGTTTTCACAGGGGGCGAACTGAAGCTTTCTTT
TRBV7-8	NA	TRBJ2-3	TRBD2	CASSYASGRELDTQYF	TGTGCCAGCAGCTACGCTAGCGGGAGGGAATTAGATACGCAGTATTTT
TRBV15	NA	TRBJ1-5	NA	CATSRDRYNQPQHF	TGTGCCACCAGCAGAGACAGGTATAATCAGCCCCAGCATTTT
TRBV19	NA	TRBJ2-1	TRBD1	CASSVPGQRINEQFF	TGTGCCAGTAGTGTACCGGGACAGAGGATCAATGAGCAGTTCTTC
TRBV5-1	NA	TRBJ1-1	TRBD1	CASATGANTEAFF	TGCGCCAGCGCGACAGGGGCGAACACTGAAGCTTTCTTT
TRBV15	NA	TRBJ2-7	NA	CATSRDPPGGVGREQYF	TGTGCCACCAGCAGAGATCCCCCCGGGGGTGTTGGCCGAGAGCAGTACTTC
TRBV7-9	NA	TRBJ1-2	NA	CASSLLAGIDGYTF	TGTGCCAGCAGCTTATTGGCAGGGATCGATGGCTACACCTTC
TRBV5-8	NA	TRBJ2-5	TRBD2	CASSPGLAGVHEETQYF	TGTGCCAGCAGCCCGGGACTAGCGGGGGTCCACGAAGAGACCCAGTACTTC
TRBV16	once	TRBJ2-1	TRBD2	CASSQTSVSYNEQFF	TGTGCCAGCAGCCAGACTAGCGTTTCCTACAATGAGCAGTTCTTC
TRBV5-1	NA	TRBJ1-1	NA	CASSLVEGLNTEAFF	TGCGCCAGCAGCTTGGTCGAGGGATTGAACACTGAAGCTTTCTTT
TRBV7-4	NA	TRBJ2-7	NA	CASTLGQSSSYEQYF	TGTGCCAGCACCCTCGGACAGTCCAGCTCCTACGAGCAGTACTTC
TRBV10-3	NA	TRBJ2-5	TRBD1	CAISERQGERETQYF	TGTGCCATCAGTGAAAGACAGGGGGAGCGGGAGACCCAGTACTTC
TRBV19	NA	TRBJ2-3	TRBD2	CASSIGLALSTDTQYF	TGTGCCAGTAGTATTGGACTAGCCCTTAGCACAGATACGCAGTATTTT
TRBV7-3	NA	TRBJ2-5	TRBD2	CASSTGLEETQYF	TGTGCCAGCAGCACTGGACTAGAAGAGACCCAGTACTTC
TRBV14	NA	TRBJ1-1	NA	CASSQDPSTEAFF	TGTGCCAGCAGCCAAGATCCCAGCACTGAAGCTTTCTTT
TRBV2	NA	TRBJ2-7	TRBD1	CASRLITGGEQYF	TGTGCCAGCAGACTTATAACAGGGGGCGAGCAGTACTTC
TRBV5-1	NA	TRBJ2-1	TRBD2	CASSLASSGRVNEQFF	TGCGCCAGCAGCTTGGCCTCTAGCGGGAGGGTCAATGAGCAGTTCTTC
TRBV7-9	once	TRBJ2-5	NA	CASSWDTDARTQYF	TGTGCCAGCAGCTGGGACACCGACGCGAGGACCCAGTACTTC
TRBV27	NA	TRBJ1-6	TRBD1	CASRTPGTAYSPLHF	TGTGCCAGCAGGACGCCGGGGACAGCCTATTCACCCCTCCACTTT
TRBV7-9	NA	TRBJ1-2	NA	CASSPIDSAYGYTF	TGTGCCAGCAGCCCTATAGACAGCGCCTATGGCTACACCTTC
TRBV6-5	NA	TRBJ2-7	NA	CASSLSGEVSYEQYF	TGTGCCAGCAGTTTGTCGGGAGAGGTCTCCTACGAGCAGTACTTC
TRBV2	NA	TRBJ2-2	NA	CASIGGNTGELFF	TGTGCCAGCATTGGGGGCAACACCGGGGAGCTGTTTTTT
TRBV9	NA	TRBJ1-1	NA	CASRDILDTEAFF	TGTGCCAGCAGGGACATTTTAGACACTGAAGCTTTCTTT
TRBV7-9	few	TRBJ2-7	NA	CASSNDGSRYEQYF	TGTGCCAGCAGTAATGACGGGAGTAGGTACGAGCAGTACTTC
TRBV4-2	NA	TRBJ2-7	TRBD2	CASSQDGTSGGISYEQYF	TGTGCCAGCAGCCAAGATGGGACTAGCGGGGGGATTTCCTACGAGCAGTACTTC
TRBV13	NA	TRBJ2-7	NA	CASSLALRDKRGQYF	TGTGCCAGCAGCTTAGCCCTCCGGGACAAGCGGGGGCAGTACTTC
TRBV19	NA	TRBJ2-5	NA	CASSIDGVATQYF	TGTGCCAGTAGTATAGACGGGGTAGCGACCCAGTACTTC
TRBV19	NA	TRBJ2-5	NA	CASSTGEQGQETQYF	TGTGCCAGTAGTACCGGAGAGCAGGGGCAAGAGACCCAGTACTTC
TRBV19	NA	TRBJ1-2	TRBD1	CASSAATGETYGYTF	TGTGCCAGTAGCGCCGCGACAGGGGAGACCTATGGCTACACCTTC
TRBV9	NA	TRBJ2-1	TRBD2	CASSTRIAGDHNEQFF	TGTGCCAGCAGCACTCGTATAGCGGGAGACCACAATGAGCAGTTCTTC
TRBV6-5	few	TRBJ1-1	NA	CASSNSGEAFF	TGTGCCAGCAGTAATTCAGGGGAAGCTTTCTTT
TRBV2	NA	TRBJ2-3	TRBD1	CATRQGGNTQYF	TGTGCCACCCGACAGGGGGGAAATACGCAGTATTTT
TRBV9	NA	TRBJ1-5	TRBD1	CASSPTGQGQPQHF	TGTGCCAGCAGCCCCACTGGACAGGGCCAGCCCCAGCATTTT